A selection of T cell receptor beta chains follows, all from one sample in a study of blood T cell repertoires in COVID-19. Here immunoSEQ multiplex PCR was the method, and the copy in TCRdb shows in-frame clones only, minus some. This repertoire shows around 290,000 clones, roughly 86% found once; its top ten account for 0.75% to 1%. Sequencing was performed on PBMCs or T cells enriched from blood (not recorded which). All receptors derive from a woman aged 30 to 39 who had recovered from COVID-19. Both conserved end residues are trimmed from each CDR3. The size entry is marked missing in some rows and otherwise reads once, few, many or a size class.

cdr3_aa v_call clone_size cdr3_length j_call
ASSEPTVTQH TRBV6-1 NA 10 TRBJ1-5
ASSFGQATNSPLH TRBV11-3 NA 13 TRBJ1-6
ATSARAGGSYEQY TRBV24-1 NA 13 TRBJ2-7
ASSPPIRIGPRVRTEAF TRBV18 NA 17 TRBJ1-1
AWSYAGGPDTQY TRBV30 NA 12 TRBJ2-3
ASSPKGWGGQGGTEAF TRBV18 NA 16 TRBJ1-1
ASSPERRGAGANVLT TRBV4-1 NA 15 TRBJ2-6
ATSDTGTKRSGTF TRBV24-1 NA 13 TRBJ1-1
ASSKGTGWAYEQY TRBV19 NA 13 TRBJ2-7
ASSPFESSGNTIY TRBV18 NA 13 TRBJ1-3
ASSLMEGMNTEAF TRBV11-3 NA 13 TRBJ1-1
AIARVGDTQY TRBV10-3 NA 10 TRBJ2-3
ASSVSLSGGGTDTQY TRBV9 NA 15 TRBJ2-3
ASSAEGLNYGYT TRBV5-1 NA 12 TRBJ1-2
ASSFIRTSVTSVEQF TRBV5-1 NA 15 TRBJ2-1
ASSYTIQGRIYGYT TRBV6-5 NA 14 TRBJ1-2
ASSIAEIYSNQPQH TRBV19 once 14 TRBJ1-5
ASSIDPRSDTQY TRBV19 few 12 TRBJ2-3
ASRRGEDYNEQF TRBV28 few 12 TRBJ2-1
ASSFLADEQF TRBV5-4 NA 10 TRBJ2-1
ASSGDGGLRSRFQF TRBV5-4 NA 14 TRBJ2-1
ASSRDRGIGTEAF TRBV27 NA 13 TRBJ1-1
ASSFSGANVLT TRBV27 NA 11 TRBJ2-6
ASSLPNRVGNYGYT TRBV5-1 NA 14 TRBJ1-2
ASSEKPGLADYNEQF TRBV2 NA 15 TRBJ2-1
ASSRGTSGTNEQY TRBV6-5 NA 13 TRBJ2-7
ASSHGLVNGELF TRBV7-3 NA 12 TRBJ2-2
ASSHLAEQF TRBV28 once 9 TRBJ2-1
ASSSKYRDREYEQY TRBV28 NA 14 TRBJ2-7
ASSKEGEDRYEQY TRBV21-1 NA 13 TRBJ2-7
ASSYVQGDYGYT TRBV5-1 NA 12 TRBJ1-2
ASSSDSEQF TRBV28 few 9 TRBJ2-1